This TCR beta chain emerged from a study of response to subunit inactivated influenza vaccine. Whole-study results and caveats: Authors suggested each seasonal influenza vaccination recruits few new T cells.

With regard to this clonotype: The target antigen is unknown.

Unmatched junction bases numbered 8, after V lost 2 bases and J lost 4 bases. The CDR3 has 16 residues. Using its own MiXCR run on the RT-PCR reads, TCRdb lists one record per CDR3 protein. Among around 710,000 distinct CDR3 sequences listed, 11% to 15% were seen once. The sample was PBMCs from blood, taken 14 days before vaccination. The TCR sequence derives from a man aged 50 to 59 who received an inactivated influenza vaccine. The rearrangement links TRBV12-3 or TRBV12-4 to TRBJ1-2; 9 bases align to TRBD1. The DNA of the CDR3 is TGTGCCAGCAGTTTATCCCCTACAGGGGGCGGCTATGGCTACACCTTC. Amino acids: CASSLSPTGGGYGYTF.